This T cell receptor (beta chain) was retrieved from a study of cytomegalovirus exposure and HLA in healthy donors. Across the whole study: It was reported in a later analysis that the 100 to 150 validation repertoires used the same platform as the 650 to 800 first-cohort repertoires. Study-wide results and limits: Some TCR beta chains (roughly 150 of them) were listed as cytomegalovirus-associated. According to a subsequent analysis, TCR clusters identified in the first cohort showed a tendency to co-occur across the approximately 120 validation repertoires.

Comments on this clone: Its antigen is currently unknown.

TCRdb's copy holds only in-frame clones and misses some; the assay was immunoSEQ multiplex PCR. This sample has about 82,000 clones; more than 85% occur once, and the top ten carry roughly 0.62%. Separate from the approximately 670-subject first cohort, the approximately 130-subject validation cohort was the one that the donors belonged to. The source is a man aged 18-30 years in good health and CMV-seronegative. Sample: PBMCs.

The CDR3 loop reads CASSLADRGDNEQFF. CDR3 coding DNA: TGTGCCAGTAGTCTAGCGGACAGGGGAGACAATGAGCAGTTCTTC. The V and J genes are TRBV19 and TRBJ2-1; 9 nucleotides agree with TRBD1. After removal of 5 bases from V and 5 bases from J, the junction contained 7 bases not matched to a gene. Looked up from germline, CDR1 is LNHDA and CDR2 is SQIVND (reference sequence). This CDR3 comprises 15 residues.